This TCR beta chain was recorded in a study of blood T cell repertoires in COVID-19. Whole-study context: The analysed material was cDNA or gDNA that came from T cells, B-cell-depleted T cells, or PBMCs.

Germline V CDR1 and CDR2: SGHTA, FQGNSA. This CDR3 is 15 amino acids long. The ends lost 2 bases at V and 6 bases at J; junction bases unmatched: 3. This clone was observed a few times. Profiled with immunoSEQ multiplex PCR; TCRdb holds only in-frame clones, not every one. The table shows around 140,000 clones, with about 81% occurring only once. The cohort comprised adults aged roughly 18 to 95 years residing in about 25 US areas. Participant reports of clinical history set cohort assignment. The origin of this receptor is a man aged 40-55 years with acute COVID-19. The sample consisted of PBMCs or T cells enriched from blood (not recorded which). The genes are TRBV7-2 and TRBJ2-1; 11 bases are a match to TRBD2. In DNA, the CDR3 is TGTGCCAGCAGCTTAAGGCTAGCGGGAGGCAATGAGCAGTTCTTC. Translating gives CASSLRLAGGNEQFF.